This T cell receptor beta chain originates from a study of OX40 agonist ivuxolimab in advanced cancers. About the study: Prior checkpoint blockade (anti-PD-1, anti-PD-L1 or anti-CTLA-4) was permitted; around 37% had it.

V shed 8 bases and J shed 3 bases, with 7 bases lying between them. There are 11 residues in the CDR3. In germline, CDR1 is MNHNY, CDR2 SVGAGI (reference sequence). Clones were read by immunoSEQ multiplex PCR, and TCRdb kept only the in-frame ones, dropping some. This table has some 57,000 clones, about nine tenths appearing once. About this clone itself: Its antigen is unidentified.

Study-level results: Which antigen the expanded peripheral T cells recognized is unknown. Both CD4+ and CD8+ T cell populations in blood had undergone clonal expansion by week 6 at 0.1 to 3.0 mg/kg.

Patients were ruled out by autoimmune disease history or systemic immunosuppression. The specimen comprised CD4+ or CD8+ T cells sorted from blood, sampled in a trial of the OX40 agonist ivuxolimab. This TCR was recovered from an adult with an advanced solid tumor such as melanoma, head and neck, liver or kidney cancer. The chain employs TRBV6-6 and TRBJ1-1, with D perhaps matching TRBD1 (5 bases). Here the CDR3 reads CASGTDTEAFF. DNA for the CDR3: TGTGCCAGCGGGACGGACACTGAAGCTTTCTTT.